A single T cell receptor (beta chain) is shown here with its context. The data were taken from a study of blood T cell repertoires in COVID-19. Study context: Researchers got acute and convalescent COVID-19 samples from the United States, Italy and Spain. The analysed material was cDNA or gDNA that came from T cells, B-cell-depleted T cells, or PBMCs.

The authors' processing: Amplification from reference gene primers served as the basis for estimated nucleated cell counts. The repertoire was sequenced with immunoSEQ multiplex PCR; TCRdb's copy has only in-frame clones and lacks some. D and trimming were read from the DNA, whereas the V and J calls and clone size are those reported in that table. The sample has fewer than 65,000 clones; around 80% are singletons. Germline V gives CDR1 GTSNPN, CDR2 SVGIG (reference sequence). The CDR3 length is 12 residues. The germline V and J ends were trimmed by 4 bases and 2 bases, with 8 bases remaining between them.

The TCR was taken from a man in his thirties or forties with COVID-19, enrolled during active disease. The sample consisted of peripheral blood. This chain joins TRBV30 and TRBJ1-1, with D unresolved. The chain's CDR3 is CAWTDSNTEAFF. CDR3 bases: TGTGCCTGGACAGACTCAAACACTGAAGCTTTCTTT. The variable domain in full, completed from reference TRBV30 and TRBJ1-1, reads SQTIHQWPATLVQPVGSPLSLECTVEGTSNPNLYWYRQAAGRGLQLLFYSVGIGQISSEVPQNLSASRPQDRQFILSSKKLLLSDSGFYLCAWTDSNTEAFFGQGTRLTVV.